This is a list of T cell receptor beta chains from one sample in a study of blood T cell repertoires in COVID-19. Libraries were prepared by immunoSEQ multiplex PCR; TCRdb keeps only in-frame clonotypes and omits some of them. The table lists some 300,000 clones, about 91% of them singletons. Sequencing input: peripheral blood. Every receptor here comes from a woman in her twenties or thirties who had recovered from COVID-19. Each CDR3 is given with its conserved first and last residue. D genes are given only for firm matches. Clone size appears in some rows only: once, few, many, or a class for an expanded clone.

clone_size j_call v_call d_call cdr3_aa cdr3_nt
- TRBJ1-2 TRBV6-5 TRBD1 CASRTGRLFGYTF TGTGCCAGCAGGACAGGGAGGCTTTTTGGCTACACCTTC
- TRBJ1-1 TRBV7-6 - CASSLFGSLNTEAFF TGTGCCAGCAGCTTGTTCGGTAGTCTGAACACTGAAGCTTTCTTT
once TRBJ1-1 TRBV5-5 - CASTPTGSGHTEAFF TGTGCCAGCACCCCTACAGGGTCCGGCCACACTGAAGCTTTCTTT
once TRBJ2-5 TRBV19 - CASSMSLETQYF TGTGCCAGTAGTATGTCCCTCGAGACCCAGTACTTC
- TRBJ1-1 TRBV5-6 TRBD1 CASSWDPQGENTEAFF TGTGCCAGCAGCTGGGACCCACAGGGGGAGAACACTGAAGCTTTCTTT
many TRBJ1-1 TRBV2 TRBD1 CASNSETGFLGTEAFF TGTGCCAGCAACTCCGAGACAGGGTTTTTGGGGACTGAAGCTTTCTTT
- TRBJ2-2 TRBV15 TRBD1 CATRRDSLNTGELFF TGTGCCACCAGAAGGGACAGCTTAAACACCGGGGAGCTGTTTTTT
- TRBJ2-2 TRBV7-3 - CASSLMGGTTGELFF TGTGCCAGCAGCTTAATGGGCGGGACCACCGGGGAGCTGTTTTTT
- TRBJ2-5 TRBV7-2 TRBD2 CASSSGLAEETQYF TGTGCCAGCAGCTCGGGACTAGCGGAAGAGACCCAGTACTTC
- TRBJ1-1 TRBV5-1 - CASSLVGDGTEAFF TGCGCCAGCAGCTTGGTAGGGGATGGCACTGAAGCTTTCTTT
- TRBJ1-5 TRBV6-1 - CASSERGVFSNQPQHF TGTGCCAGCAGTGAGAGAGGAGTTTTTAGCAATCAGCCCCAGCATTTT
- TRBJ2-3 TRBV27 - CASSSSRTADTQYF TGTGCCAGCAGTTCCTCTCGGACTGCGGATACGCAGTATTTT
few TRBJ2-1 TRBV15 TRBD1 CATSRDGQGPYNEQFF TGTGCCACCAGCAGAGACGGACAGGGCCCCTACAATGAGCAGTTCTTC
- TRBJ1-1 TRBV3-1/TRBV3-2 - CASSQGSTPEAFF TGTGCCAGCAGCCAAGGGAGTACCCCTGAAGCTTTCTTT
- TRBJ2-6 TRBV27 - CAAGASGANVLTF TGTGCTGCAGGGGCCTCTGGGGCCAACGTCCTGACTTTC
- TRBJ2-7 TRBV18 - CASSPPVQGEQYF TGTGCCAGCTCACCACCGGTCCAGGGAGAGCAGTACTTC
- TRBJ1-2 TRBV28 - CASHQAYGYTF TGTGCCAGCCATCAGGCTTATGGCTACACCTTC
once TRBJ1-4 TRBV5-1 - CASREAVNEKLFF TGCGCCAGCAGGGAGGCGGTTAATGAAAAACTGTTTTTT
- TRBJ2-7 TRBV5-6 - CASSPGLYEQYF TGTGCCAGCAGCCCAGGGTTGTACGAGCAGTACTTC
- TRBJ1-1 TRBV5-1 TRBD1 CASSLRFGQGLNTEAFF TGCGCCAGCAGCTTGAGGTTCGGACAGGGCCTGAACACTGAAGCTTTCTTT
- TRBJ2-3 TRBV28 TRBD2 CASSRGGGANTQYF TGTGCCAGCAGCCGCGGCGGGGGGGCAAATACGCAGTATTTT
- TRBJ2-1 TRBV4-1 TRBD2 CASSQGTSGNNEQFF TGCGCCAGCAGCCAAGGGACTAGCGGGAACAATGAGCAGTTCTTC
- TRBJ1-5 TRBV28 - CASSLRGGKQPQHF TGTGCCAGCAGCCTCCGGGGGGGGAAACAGCCCCAGCATTTT
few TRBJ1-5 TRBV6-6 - CASSYLTVYQPQHF TGTGCCAGCAGTTACTTGACAGTTTATCAGCCCCAGCATTTT
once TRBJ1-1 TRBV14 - CASSQDLRYTEAFF TGTGCCAGCAGCCAAGATCTCAGGTACACTGAAGCTTTCTTT
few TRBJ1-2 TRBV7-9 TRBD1 CASSTPSGQGVGGYTF TGTGCCAGCAGCACCCCCTCCGGACAGGGCGTAGGAGGCTACACCTTC
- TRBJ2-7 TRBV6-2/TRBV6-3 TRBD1 CASSSPRDRPYF TGTGCCAGCAGTTCTCCCCGGGACAGGCCTTACTTC
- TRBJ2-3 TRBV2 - CASSENRDIGLYTDTQYF TGTGCCAGCAGTGAAAATCGGGACATCGGGCTATACACAGATACGCAGTATTTT
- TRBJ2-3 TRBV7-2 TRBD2 CASSLSGGPDTQYF TGTGCCAGCAGCTTAAGCGGGGGTCCAGATACGCAGTATTTT
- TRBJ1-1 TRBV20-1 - CSARGAVGAFF TGCAGTGCTAGGGGGGCGGTGGGAGCTTTCTTT
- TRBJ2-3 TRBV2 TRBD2 CASSEPGLAGSLDTQYF TGTGCCAGCAGTGAACCCGGGCTAGCGGGGTCCCTGGATACGCAGTATTTT
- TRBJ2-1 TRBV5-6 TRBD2 CASSLRSGVTQFF TGTGCCAGCAGCTTGCGCAGCGGGGTTACACAGTTCTTC
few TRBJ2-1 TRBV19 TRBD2 CASSKRTSGGHNEQFF TGTGCCAGTAGTAAGCGTACTAGCGGGGGACACAATGAGCAGTTCTTC
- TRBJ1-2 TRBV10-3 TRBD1 CAVGRDRGGYTF TGTGCCGTTGGGCGGGACAGAGGAGGCTACACCTTC
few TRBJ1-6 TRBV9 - CASSREGTYNSPLHF TGTGCCAGCAGCCGGGAGGGTACCTATAATTCACCCCTCCACTTT
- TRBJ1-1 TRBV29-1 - CSVGQGTEAFF TGCAGCGTTGGCCAGGGCACTGAAGCTTTCTTT
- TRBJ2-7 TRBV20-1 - CSAIRQYEQYF TGCAGTGCTATCCGACAGTACGAGCAGTACTTC
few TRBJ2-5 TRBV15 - CATSRGRENTGGLETQYF TGTGCCACCAGCAGAGGGCGGGAAAACACCGGTGGTTTGGAGACCCAGTACTTC